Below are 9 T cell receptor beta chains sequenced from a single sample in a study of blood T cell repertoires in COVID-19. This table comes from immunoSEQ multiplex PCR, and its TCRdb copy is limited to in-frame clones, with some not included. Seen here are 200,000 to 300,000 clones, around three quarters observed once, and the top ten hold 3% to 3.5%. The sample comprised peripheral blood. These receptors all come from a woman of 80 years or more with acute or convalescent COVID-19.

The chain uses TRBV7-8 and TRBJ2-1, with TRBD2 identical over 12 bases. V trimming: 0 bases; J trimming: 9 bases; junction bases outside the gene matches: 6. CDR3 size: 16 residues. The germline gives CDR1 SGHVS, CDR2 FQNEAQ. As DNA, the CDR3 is TGTGCCAGCAGCTTAGCTTCTAGCGGGGGGGCCGGTGAGCAGTTCTTC. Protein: CASSLASSGGAGEQFF.

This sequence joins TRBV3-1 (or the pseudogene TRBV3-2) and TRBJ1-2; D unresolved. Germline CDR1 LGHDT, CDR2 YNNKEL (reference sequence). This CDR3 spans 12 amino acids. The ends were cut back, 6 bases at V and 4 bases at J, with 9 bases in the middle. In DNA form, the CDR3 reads TGTGCCAGCAGACTAGGGTCCTATGGCTACACCTTC. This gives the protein CASRLGSYGYTF.

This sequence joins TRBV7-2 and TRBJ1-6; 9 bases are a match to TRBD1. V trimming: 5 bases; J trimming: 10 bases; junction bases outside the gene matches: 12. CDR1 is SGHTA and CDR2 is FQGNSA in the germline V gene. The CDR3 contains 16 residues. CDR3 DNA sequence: TGTGCCAGCAGCCGTATCCCGGGACAGGGTGGGTCACCCCTCCACTTT. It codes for CASSRIPGQGGSPLHF.

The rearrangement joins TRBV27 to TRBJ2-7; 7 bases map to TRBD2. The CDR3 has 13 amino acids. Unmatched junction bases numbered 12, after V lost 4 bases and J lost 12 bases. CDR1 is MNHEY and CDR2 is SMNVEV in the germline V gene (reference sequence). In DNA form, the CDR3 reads TGTGCCAGCAGTTCCGGGGGGAGTGCGGCGCGGTACTTC. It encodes CASSSGGSAARYF.

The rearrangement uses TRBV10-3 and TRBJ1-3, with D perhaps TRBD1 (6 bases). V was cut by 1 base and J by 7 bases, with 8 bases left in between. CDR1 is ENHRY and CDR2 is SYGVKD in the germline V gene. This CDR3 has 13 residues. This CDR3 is CAISELQGNTIYF. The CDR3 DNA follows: TGTGCCATCAGTGAGTTACAGGGCAACACCATATATTTT.

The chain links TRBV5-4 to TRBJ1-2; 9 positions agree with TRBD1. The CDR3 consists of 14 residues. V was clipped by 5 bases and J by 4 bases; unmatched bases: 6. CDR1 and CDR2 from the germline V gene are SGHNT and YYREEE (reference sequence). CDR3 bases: TGTGCCAGCAGTCCTGACAGGGGGGTCTATGGCTACACCTTC. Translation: CASSPDRGVYGYTF.

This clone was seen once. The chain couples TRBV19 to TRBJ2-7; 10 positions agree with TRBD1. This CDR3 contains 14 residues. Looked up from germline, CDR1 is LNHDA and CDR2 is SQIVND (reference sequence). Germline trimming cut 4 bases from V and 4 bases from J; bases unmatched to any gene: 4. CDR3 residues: CASSTGTGAYEQYF. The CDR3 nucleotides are TGTGCCAGTAGTACCGGGACAGGGGCTTACGAGCAGTACTTC. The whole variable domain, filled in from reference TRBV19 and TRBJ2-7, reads DGGITQSPKYLFRKEGQNVTLSCEQNLNHDAMYWYRQDPGQGLRLIYYSQIVNDFQKGDIAEGYSVSREKKESFPLTVTSAQKNPTAFYLCASSTGTGAYEQYFGPGTRLTVT.

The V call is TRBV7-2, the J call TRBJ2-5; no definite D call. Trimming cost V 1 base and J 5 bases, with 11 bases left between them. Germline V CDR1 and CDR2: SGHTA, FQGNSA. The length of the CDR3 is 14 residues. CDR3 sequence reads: CASSLGARVETQYF. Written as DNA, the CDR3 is TGTGCCAGCAGCTTAGGAGCGCGTGTGGAGACCCAGTACTTC.

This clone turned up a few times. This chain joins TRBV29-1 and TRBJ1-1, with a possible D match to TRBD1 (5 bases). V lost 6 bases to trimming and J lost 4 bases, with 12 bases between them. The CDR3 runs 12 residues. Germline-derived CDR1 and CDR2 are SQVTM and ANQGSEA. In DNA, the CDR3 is TGCAGCGTCCCACCAGGGTCCACTGAAGCTTTCTTT. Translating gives CSVPPGSTEAFF.